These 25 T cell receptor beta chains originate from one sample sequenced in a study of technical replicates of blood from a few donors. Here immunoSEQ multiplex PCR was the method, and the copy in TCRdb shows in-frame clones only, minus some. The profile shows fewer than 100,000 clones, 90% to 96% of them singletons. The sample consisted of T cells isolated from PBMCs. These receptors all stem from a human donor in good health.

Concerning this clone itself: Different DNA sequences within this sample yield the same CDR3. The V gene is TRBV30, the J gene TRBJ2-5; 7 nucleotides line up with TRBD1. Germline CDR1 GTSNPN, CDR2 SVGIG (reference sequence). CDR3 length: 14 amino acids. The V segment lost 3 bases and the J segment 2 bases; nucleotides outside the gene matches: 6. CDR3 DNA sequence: TGTGCCTGGAGACAAGGGGACAGACAAGAGACCCAGTACTTC. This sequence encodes CAWRQGDRQETQYF.

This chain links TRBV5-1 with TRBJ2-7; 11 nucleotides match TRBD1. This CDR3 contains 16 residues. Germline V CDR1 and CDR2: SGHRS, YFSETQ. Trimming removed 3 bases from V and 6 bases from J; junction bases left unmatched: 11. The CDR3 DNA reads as TGCGCCAGCAGCTGGAACCCGGGACAGGGGGAGGCCGAGCAGTACTTC. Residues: CASSWNPGQGEAEQYF.

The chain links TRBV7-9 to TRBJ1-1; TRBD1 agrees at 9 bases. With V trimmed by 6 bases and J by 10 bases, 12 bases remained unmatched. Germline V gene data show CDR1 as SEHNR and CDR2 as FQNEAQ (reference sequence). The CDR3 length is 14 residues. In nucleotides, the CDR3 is TGTGCCAGCAGGTCGACAGGGGGACCGGGCCGAGCTTTCTTT. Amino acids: CASRSTGGPGRAFF.

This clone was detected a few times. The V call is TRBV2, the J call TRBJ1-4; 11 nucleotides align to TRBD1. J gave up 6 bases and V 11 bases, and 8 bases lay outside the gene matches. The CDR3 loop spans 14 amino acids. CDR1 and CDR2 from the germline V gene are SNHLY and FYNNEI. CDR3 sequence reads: CAGTPGQGDEKLFF. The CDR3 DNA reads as TGTGCCGGGACTCCGGGACAGGGGGATGAAAAACTGTTTTTT.

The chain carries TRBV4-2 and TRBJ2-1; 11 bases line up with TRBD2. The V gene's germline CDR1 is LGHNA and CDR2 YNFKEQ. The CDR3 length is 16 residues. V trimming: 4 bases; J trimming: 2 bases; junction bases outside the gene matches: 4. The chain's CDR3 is CASSRGTSGTYNEQFF. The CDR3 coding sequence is TGTGCCAGCAGCCGCGGGACTAGCGGAACCTACAATGAGCAGTTCTTC.

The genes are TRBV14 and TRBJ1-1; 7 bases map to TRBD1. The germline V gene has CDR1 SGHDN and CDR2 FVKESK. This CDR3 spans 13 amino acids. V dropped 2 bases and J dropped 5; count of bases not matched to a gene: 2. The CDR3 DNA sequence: TGTGCCAGCAGCCAACAACAGGGGACTGAAGCTTTCTTT. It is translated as CASSQQQGTEAFF.

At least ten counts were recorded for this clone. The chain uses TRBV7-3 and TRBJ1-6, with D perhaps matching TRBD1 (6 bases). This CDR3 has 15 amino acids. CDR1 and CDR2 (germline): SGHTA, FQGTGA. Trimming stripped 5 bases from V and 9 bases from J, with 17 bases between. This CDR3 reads CASSAQGDRSSPLHF. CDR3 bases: TGTGCCAGCAGCGCACAGGGAGATCGGTCTTCACCCCTCCACTTT.

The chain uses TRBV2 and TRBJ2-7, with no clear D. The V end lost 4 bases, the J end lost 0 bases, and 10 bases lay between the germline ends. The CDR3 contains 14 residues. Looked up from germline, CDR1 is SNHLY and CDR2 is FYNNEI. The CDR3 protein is CASSGSRSSYEQYF. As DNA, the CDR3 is TGTGCCAGCAGTGGGAGCCGGAGCTCCTACGAGCAGTACTTC.

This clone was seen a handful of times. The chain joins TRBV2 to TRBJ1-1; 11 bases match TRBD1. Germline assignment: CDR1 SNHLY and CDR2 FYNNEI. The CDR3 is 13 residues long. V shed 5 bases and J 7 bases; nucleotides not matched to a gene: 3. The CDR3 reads CASSLDRGHEAFF. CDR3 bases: TGTGCCAGCAGTTTGGACAGGGGGCATGAAGCTTTCTTT.

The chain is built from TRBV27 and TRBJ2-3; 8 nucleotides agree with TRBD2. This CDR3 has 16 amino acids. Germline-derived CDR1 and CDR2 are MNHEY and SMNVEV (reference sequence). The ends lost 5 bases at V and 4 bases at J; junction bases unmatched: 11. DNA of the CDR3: TGTGCCAGCAGTCTCCTCAGCGGGAGTGGCGCAGATACGCAGTATTTT. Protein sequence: CASSLLSGSGADTQYF.

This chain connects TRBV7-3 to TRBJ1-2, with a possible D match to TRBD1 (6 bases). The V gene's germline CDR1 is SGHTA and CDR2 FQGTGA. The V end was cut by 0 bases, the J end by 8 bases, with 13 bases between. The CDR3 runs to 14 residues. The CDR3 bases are TGTGCCAGCAGCTTAACTCAGGGGAAGGGAGGCTACACCTTC. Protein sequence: CASSLTQGKGGYTF.

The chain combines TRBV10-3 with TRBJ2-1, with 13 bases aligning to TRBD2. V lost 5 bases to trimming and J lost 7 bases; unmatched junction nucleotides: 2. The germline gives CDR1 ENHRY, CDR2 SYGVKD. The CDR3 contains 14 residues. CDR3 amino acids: CAISTGLAGNEQFF. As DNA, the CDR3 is TGTGCCATCAGTACGGGACTAGCGGGAAATGAGCAGTTCTTC.

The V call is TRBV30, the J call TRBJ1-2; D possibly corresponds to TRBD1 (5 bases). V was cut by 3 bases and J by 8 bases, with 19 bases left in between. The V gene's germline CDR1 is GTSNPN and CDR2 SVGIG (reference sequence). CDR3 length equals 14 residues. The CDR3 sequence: CAWRMGRGLIGYTF. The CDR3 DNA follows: TGTGCCTGGAGAATGGGACGGGGACTGATAGGCTACACCTTC.

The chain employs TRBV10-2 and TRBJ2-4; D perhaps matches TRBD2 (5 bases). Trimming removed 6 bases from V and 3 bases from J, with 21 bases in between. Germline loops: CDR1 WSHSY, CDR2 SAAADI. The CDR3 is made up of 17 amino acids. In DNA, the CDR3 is TGCGCCAGCAGAGAGAAGGGCCTACCGGGGTTCAAAAACATTCAGTACTTC. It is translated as CASREKGLPGFKNIQYF.

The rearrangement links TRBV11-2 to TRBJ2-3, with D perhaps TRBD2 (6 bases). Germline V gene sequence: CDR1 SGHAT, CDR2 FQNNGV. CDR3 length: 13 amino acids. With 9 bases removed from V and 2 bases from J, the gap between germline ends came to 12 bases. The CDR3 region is CASMGGYTDTQYF. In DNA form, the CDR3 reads TGTGCCAGTATGGGGGGATACACAGATACGCAGTATTTT. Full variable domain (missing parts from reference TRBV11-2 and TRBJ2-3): EAGVAQSPRYKIIEKRQSVAFWCNPISGHATLYWYQQILGQGPKLLIQFQNNGVVDDSQLPKDRFSAERLKGVDSTLKIQPAKLEDSAVYLCASMGGYTDTQYFGPGTRLTVL.

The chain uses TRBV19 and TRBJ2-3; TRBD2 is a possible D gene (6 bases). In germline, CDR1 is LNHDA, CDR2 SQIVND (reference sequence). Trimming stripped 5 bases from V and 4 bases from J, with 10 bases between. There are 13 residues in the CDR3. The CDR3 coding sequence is TGTGCCAGTAGTCGGGGACTTTCAGATACGCAGTATTTT. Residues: CASSRGLSDTQYF.

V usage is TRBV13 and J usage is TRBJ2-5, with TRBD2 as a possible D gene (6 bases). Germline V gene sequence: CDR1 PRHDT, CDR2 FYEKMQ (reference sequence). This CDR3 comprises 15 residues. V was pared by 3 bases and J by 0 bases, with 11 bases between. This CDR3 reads CASSLTGEYQETQYF. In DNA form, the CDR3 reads TGTGCCAGCAGCTTGACGGGGGAGTACCAAGAGACCCAGTACTTC.

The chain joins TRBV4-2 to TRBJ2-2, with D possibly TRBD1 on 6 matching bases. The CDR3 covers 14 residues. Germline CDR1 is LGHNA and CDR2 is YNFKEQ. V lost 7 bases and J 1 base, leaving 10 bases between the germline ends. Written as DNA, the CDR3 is TGTGCCAGCATTGGACAGCTGAACACCGGGGAGCTGTTTTTT. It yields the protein CASIGQLNTGELFF.

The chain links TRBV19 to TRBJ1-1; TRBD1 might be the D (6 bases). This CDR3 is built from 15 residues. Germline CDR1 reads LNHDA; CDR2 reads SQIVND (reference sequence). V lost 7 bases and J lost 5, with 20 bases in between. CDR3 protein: CASITGGRTGTEAFF. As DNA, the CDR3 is TGTGCCAGTATTACGGGGGGGCGCACGGGGACTGAAGCTTTCTTT.

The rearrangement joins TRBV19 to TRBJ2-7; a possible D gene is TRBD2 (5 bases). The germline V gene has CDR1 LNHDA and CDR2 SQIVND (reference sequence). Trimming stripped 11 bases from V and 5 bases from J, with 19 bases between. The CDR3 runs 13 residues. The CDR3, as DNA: TGTGCCCACCTGTTGGTAGGGAGCGACGAGCAGTACTTC. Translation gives CAHLLVGSDEQYF.

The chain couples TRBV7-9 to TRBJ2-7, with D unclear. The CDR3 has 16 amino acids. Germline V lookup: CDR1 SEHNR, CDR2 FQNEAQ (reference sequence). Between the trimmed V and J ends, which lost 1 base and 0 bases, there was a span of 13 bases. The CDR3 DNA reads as TGTGCCAGCAGCTTAGGTTTCCGTCGGAGCTCCTACGAGCAGTACTTC. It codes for CASSLGFRRSSYEQYF.

In DNA, the CDR3 is TGTGCCAGCAGGCTTCTAGCGGGAGTGGATACGCAGTATTTT. This translates into CASRLLAGVDTQYF. The rearrangement joins TRBV2 to TRBJ2-3, with 10 bases lining up with TRBD2. V lost 6 bases and J lost 6; bases outside the gene matches: 6. Germline V gene sequence: CDR1 SNHLY, CDR2 FYNNEI. The CDR3 totals 14 residues.

This chain's CDR3 is CASSYATGYSYEQYF. The DNA of the CDR3 is TGTGCCAGCAGTTACGCGACAGGGTACTCCTACGAGCAGTACTTC. The chain combines TRBV6-5 with TRBJ2-7; TRBD1 matches 7 bases. This CDR3 is built from 15 residues. After removal of 2 bases from V and 0 bases from J, the junction contained 4 bases not matched to a gene. Germline V CDR1 and CDR2: MNHEY, SVGAGI.

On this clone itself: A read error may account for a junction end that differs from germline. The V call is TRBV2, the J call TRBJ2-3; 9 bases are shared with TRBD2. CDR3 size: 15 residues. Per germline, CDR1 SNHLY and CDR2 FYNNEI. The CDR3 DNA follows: TGTGCCAGCAGAGAAGCGGGGGGTAGCACAGATACGCAGTATTTT. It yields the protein CASREAGGSTDTQYF.

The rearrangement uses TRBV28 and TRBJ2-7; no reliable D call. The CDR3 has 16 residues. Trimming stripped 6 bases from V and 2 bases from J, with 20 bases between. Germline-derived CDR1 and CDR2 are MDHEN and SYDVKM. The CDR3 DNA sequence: TGTGCCAGCAGCCTTCTTCGTACCGTACTAACCTACGAGCAGTACTTC. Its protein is CASSLLRTVLTYEQYF.